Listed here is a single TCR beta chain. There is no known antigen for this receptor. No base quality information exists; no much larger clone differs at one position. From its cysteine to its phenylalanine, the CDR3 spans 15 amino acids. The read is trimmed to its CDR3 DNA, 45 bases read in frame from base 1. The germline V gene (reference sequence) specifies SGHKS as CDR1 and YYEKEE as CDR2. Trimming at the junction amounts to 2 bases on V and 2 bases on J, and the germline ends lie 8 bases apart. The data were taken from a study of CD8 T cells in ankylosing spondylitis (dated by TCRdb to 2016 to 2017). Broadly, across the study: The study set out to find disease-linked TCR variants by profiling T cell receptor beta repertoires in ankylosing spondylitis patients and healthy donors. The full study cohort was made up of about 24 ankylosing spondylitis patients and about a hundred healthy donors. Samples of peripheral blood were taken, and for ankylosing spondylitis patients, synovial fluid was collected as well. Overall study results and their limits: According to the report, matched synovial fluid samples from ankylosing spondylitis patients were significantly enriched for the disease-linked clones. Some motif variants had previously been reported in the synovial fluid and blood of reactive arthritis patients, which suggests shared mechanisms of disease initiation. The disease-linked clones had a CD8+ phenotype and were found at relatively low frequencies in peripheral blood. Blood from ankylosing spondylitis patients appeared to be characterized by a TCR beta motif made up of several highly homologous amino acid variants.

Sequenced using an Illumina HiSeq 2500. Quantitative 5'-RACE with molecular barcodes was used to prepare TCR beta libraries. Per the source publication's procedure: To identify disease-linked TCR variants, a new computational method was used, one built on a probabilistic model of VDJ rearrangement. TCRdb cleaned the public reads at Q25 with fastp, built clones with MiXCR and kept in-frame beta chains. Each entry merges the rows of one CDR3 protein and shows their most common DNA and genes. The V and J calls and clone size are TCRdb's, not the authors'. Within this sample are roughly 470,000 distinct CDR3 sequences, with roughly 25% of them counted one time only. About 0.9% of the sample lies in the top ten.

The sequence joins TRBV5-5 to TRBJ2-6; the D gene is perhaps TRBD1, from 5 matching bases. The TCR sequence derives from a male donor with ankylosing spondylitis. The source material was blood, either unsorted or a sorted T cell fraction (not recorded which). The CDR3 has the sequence CASSFQGAGANVLTF. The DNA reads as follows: TGTGCCAGCAGCTTTCAAGGGGCTGGGGCCAACGTCCTGACTTTC. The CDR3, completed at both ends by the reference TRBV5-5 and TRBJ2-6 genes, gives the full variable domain DAGVTQSPTHLIKTRGQQVTLRCSPISGHKSVSWYQQVLGQGPQFIFQYYEKEERGRGNFPDRFSARQFPNYSSELNVNALLLGDSALYLCASSFQGAGANVLTFGAGSRLTVL.